This TCR beta chain was sequenced in a study of shared clonotypes between healthy human individuals. Study at large: CD4 naive and CD4 memory each took three plates per donor, while CD8 naive took two and CD8 memory one.

General study results and limits: The study generally estimated greater richness for naive than memory subsets.

Selected positively for CCR7 and CD45RO-negative, naive CD8 cells excluded terminally differentiated effector memory CD45RA+ cells. This clone was counted a single time. The antigen remains unidentified. For every subset, genomic DNA was evenly distributed across several immunoSEQ plates. Clones were read by immunoSEQ multiplex PCR, and TCRdb kept only the in-frame ones, dropping some. The sample lists some 2,100,000 clones, under 95% occurring once. Input material: naive CD8+ T cells from PBMCs. This TCR was recovered from a man between 18 and 35 years old in good health. Some clones in this sample may be carry-over from other donors' samples.

CDR3 sequence reads: CASSLDRTYNEQFF. The CDR3 coding sequence is TGTGCCAGCAGCTTAGACAGGACCTACAATGAGCAGTTCTTC. The gene calls are TRBV5-6 and TRBJ2-1, with D perhaps TRBD1 (6 bases). CDR3 length: 14 residues. The V gene lost 2 bases and the J gene lost 2 bases, with 8 bases spanning the gap. Per germline, CDR1 SGHDT and CDR2 YYEEEE.